These T cell receptor beta chains were read from a single sample in a study of T cells in Graves' hyperthyroidism and ophthalmopathy. TCRdb re-called the multiplex PCR reads through MiXCR, storing one row per CDR3 protein. This sample has 250,000 or so distinct CDR3 sequences, with approximately 16% found just once. Sequenced: blood. The receptors derive from a woman under 30 with Graves' ophthalmopathy. CDR3s include the opening cysteine and the closing phenylalanine or tryptophan. Each record gives: V gene, D gene, clone size, J gene, CDR3 DNA, CDR3 protein. D genes are given only for firm matches. Clone size appears in some rows only: once, few, many, or a class for an expanded clone.

>TRBV4-1|-|many|TRBJ2-7
TGCGCCAGCAGCCAAGGCCAGCACCGCCCCGAGCAGTACTTC
CASSQGQHRPEQYF
>TRBV11-2|TRBD2|-|TRBJ2-5
TGTGCCAGCAGCTTAAGGAGGACTAGCGGGAGAGAGACCCAGTACTTC
CASSLRRTSGRETQYF
>TRBV28|-|many|TRBJ2-7
TGTGCCAGCAGTTATCGACCAGGGTCCGAGCAGTACTTC
CASSYRPGSEQYF
>TRBV6-1|-|many|TRBJ1-1
TGTGCCAGCACCCAAAGTTATAGGAACACTGAAGCTTTCTTT
CASTQSYRNTEAFF
>TRBV19|TRBD1|-|TRBJ2-7
TGTGCCAGTAGTATATCAGGACAGGGTTTATCCGAGCAGTACTTC
CASSISGQGLSEQYF
>TRBV10-2|TRBD1|few|TRBJ2-2
TGCGCCAGCACCCCAGTTACAGGGGCCGGGGAGCTGTTTTTT
CASTPVTGAGELFF
>TRBV18|-|many|TRBJ1-1
TGTGCCAGCTCACGCTCCCGGGACGAAGCTTTCTTT
CASSRSRDEAFF
>TRBV28|-|many|TRBJ2-7
TGTGCCAGCAGCGTGGGGGGGACAGGCTCCTACGAGCAGTACTTC
CASSVGGTGSYEQYF
>TRBV6-1|-|many|TRBJ1-5
TGTGCCAGCAGTGATTTCCACAATCAGCCCCAGCATTTT
CASSDFHNQPQHF
>TRBV20-1|-|many|TRBJ2-1
TGCAGTGCTAGACCTCCCTGGCGGGACTACAATGAGCAGTTCTTC
CSARPPWRDYNEQFF
>TRBV2|-|many|TRBJ1-5
TGTGCCAGCAGTGAATGGGGGGGAAGGAGCAATCAGCCCCAGCATTTT
CASSEWGGRSNQPQHF
>TRBV27|TRBD1|many|TRBJ2-7
TGTGCCAGCAGTGGACAGGGGTCCGCCTACGAGCAGTACTTC
CASSGQGSAYEQYF
>TRBV7-2|-|many|TRBJ1-3
TGTGCCAGCAGCTTGGGGGGTTCCTCTGAAAACACCATATATTTT
CASSLGGSSENTIYF
>TRBV3-1|TRBD1|many|TRBJ2-7
TGTGCCAGCAGCCAAATAGGCGGGACAGGATCCTACGAGCAGTACTTC
CASSQIGGTGSYEQYF
>TRBV20-1|-|many|TRBJ2-5
TGCAGTGCTACGCTCCGGGAGACCCAGTACTTC
CSATLRETQYF
>TRBV28|-|many|TRBJ1-1
TGTGCCAGCAGTAAACCGACAGAGCTTCCTGAAGCTTTCTTT
CASSKPTELPEAFF
>TRBV3-1|TRBD1|many|TRBJ2-1
TGTGCCAGCAGCCACGGGACAGGGGGCCTAAAGCGGTTCTTC
CASSHGTGGLKRFF
>TRBV12-5|-|-|TRBJ1-3
TGTGCTAGTGGTTTGGGACGGGGACTCTCTGGAAACACCATATATTTT
CASGLGRGLSGNTIYF
>TRBV6-1|-|many|TRBJ2-6
TGTGCCAGCAGTGAAGACAGCTCTGGGGCCAACGTCCTGACTTTC
CASSEDSSGANVLTF
>TRBV27|TRBD1|many|TRBJ1-5
TGTGCCAGCAGGTCGTGGGGGGAGGGGGCCCCGTTCGGTCAGCCCCAGCATTTT
CASRSWGEGAPFGQPQHF
>TRBV2|TRBD2|-|TRBJ2-3
TGTGCCAGCAGTCCGACTAGCGGGATGAGGACAGATACGCAGTATTTT
CASSPTSGMRTDTQYF
>TRBV5-6|-|many|TRBJ2-2
TGTGCCAGCAGCTTGGGAGGGTCCGGGGAGCTGTTTTTT
CASSLGGSGELFF
>TRBV2|TRBD2|few|TRBJ2-1
TGTGCCAGCACCGAGGCGGGGGGACCTTTGAATGAGCAGTTCTTC
CASTEAGGPLNEQFF